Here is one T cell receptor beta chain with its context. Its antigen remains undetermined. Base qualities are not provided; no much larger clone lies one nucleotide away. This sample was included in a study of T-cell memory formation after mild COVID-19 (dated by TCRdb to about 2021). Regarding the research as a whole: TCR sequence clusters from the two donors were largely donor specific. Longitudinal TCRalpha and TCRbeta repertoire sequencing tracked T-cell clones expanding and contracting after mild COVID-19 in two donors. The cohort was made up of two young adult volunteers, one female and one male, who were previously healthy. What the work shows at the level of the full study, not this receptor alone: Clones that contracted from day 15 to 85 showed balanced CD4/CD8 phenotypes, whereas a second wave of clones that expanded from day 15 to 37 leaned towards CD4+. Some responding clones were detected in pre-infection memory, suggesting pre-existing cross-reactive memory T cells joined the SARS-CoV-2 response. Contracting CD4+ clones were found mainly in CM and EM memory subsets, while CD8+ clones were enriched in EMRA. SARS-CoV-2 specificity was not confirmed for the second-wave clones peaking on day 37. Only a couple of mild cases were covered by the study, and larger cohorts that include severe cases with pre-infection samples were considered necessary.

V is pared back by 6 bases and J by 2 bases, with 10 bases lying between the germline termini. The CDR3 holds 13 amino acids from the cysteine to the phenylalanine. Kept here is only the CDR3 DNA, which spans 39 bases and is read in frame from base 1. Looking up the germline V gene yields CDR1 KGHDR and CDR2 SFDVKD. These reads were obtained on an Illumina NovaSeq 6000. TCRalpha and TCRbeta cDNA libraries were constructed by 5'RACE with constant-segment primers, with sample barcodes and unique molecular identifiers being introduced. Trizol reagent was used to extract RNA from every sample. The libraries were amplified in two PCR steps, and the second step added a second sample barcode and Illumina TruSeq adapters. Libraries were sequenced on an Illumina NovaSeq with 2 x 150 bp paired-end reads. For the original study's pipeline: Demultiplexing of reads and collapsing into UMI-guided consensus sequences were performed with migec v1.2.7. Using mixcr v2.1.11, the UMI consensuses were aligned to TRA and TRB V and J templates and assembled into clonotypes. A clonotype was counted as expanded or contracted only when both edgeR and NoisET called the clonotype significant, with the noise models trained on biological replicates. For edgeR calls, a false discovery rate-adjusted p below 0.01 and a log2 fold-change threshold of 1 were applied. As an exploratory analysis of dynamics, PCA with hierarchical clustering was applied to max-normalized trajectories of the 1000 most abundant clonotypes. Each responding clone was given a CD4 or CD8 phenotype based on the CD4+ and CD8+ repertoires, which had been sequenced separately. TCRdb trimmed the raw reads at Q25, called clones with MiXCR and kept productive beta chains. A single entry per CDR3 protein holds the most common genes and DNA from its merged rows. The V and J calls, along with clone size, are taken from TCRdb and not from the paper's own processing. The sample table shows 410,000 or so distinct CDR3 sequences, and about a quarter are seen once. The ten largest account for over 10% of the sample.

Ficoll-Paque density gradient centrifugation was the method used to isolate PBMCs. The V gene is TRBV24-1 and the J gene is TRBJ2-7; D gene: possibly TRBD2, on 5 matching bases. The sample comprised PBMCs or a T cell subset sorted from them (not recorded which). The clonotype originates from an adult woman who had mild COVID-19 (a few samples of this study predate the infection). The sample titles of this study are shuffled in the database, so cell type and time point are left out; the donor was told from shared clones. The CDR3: CATSSPGTYEQYF. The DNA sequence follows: TGTGCCACCAGTTCTCCGGGGACCTACGAGCAGTACTTC.